These 30 T cell receptor beta chains share one sample of origin, sequenced in a study of cytomegalovirus exposure and HLA in healthy donors. 13 Jbeta primers and 60 Vbeta primers were used for the PCR. Some clones are missing from TCRdb's copy, which holds only in-frame ones; the method was immunoSEQ multiplex PCR. The sample includes fewer than 250,000 clones, about 80% seen only once; the top ten take around 9.6%. Sequenced sample: PBMCs. These TCRs come from a woman aged 45-65 years in good health and CMV-seropositive.

This chain connects TRBV11-2 to TRBJ1-1; D unclear. Germline V gives CDR1 SGHAT, CDR2 FQNNGV. Deletions cut 4 bases from V and 1 base from J, with 7 bases between. The CDR3 loop spans 13 amino acids. This CDR3 reads CASSSRENTEAFF. DNA of the CDR3: TGTGCCAGCAGCTCCCGGGAGAACACTGAAGCTTTCTTT.

This rearrangement joins TRBV27 to TRBJ1-4, with TRBD1 identical over 9 bases. Germline V gene data show CDR1 as MNHEY and CDR2 as SMNVEV (reference sequence). Trimming cost V 7 bases and J 6 bases; bases outside gene matches: 6. The CDR3 is 14 residues long. This chain's CDR3 is CASKGGTGHEKLFF. The CDR3 DNA reads as TGTGCCAGCAAGGGGGGGACAGGGCATGAAAAACTGTTTTTT.

On this clone: At one boundary the junction diverges from the germline segment, which might be a read error. This chain links TRBV7-9 with TRBJ1-1; D is unclear. The CDR3 length is 13 residues. The V gene's germline CDR1 is SEHNR and CDR2 FQNEAQ (reference sequence). The CDR3: CSSNPGLNTEAFF. CDR3 coding DNA: TGTTCCAGCAACCCCGGACTAAACACTGAAGCTTTCTTT.

V is TRBV30 and J is TRBJ1-2; D not resolved. The V end was cut by 1 base, the J end by 8 bases, with 26 bases between. The CDR3 spans 17 residues. Looked up from germline, CDR1 is GTSNPN and CDR2 is SVGIG (reference sequence). The CDR3 here is CAWSASPVHEDFKGYTF. DNA of the CDR3: TGTGCCTGGAGTGCTTCACCCGTACACGAGGACTTCAAGGGCTACACCTTC.

This clone occurred a few times. The same CDR3 is also encoded by other DNA sequences in this sample. This chain connects TRBV5-1 to TRBJ1-4; maybe TRBD1 (5 bases). This CDR3 comprises 14 residues. Trimming cost V 0 bases and J 5 bases, with 8 bases left between them. The V gene's germline CDR1 is SGHRS and CDR2 YFSETQ. The CDR3: CASSLGQRNEKLFF. The CDR3 bases are TGCGCCAGCAGCTTGGGACAGAGAAATGAAAAACTGTTTTTT.

V and J are TRBV5-1 and TRBJ1-4, with 8 bases aligning to TRBD1. The ends lost 3 bases at V and 0 bases at J; junction bases unmatched: 4. The CDR3 runs to 16 residues. Germline loops: CDR1 SGHRS, CDR2 YFSETQ. CDR3 sequence (DNA): TGCGCCAGCAGCTGGACAGGGTCTGCAACTAATGAAAAACTGTTTTTT. Its translation: CASSWTGSATNEKLFF. Based on the CDR3 plus reference TRBV5-1 and TRBJ1-4, the full variable domain is KAGVTQTPRYLIKTRGQQVTLSCSPISGHRSVSWYQQTPGQGLQFLFEYFSETQRNKGNFPGRFSGRQFSNSRSEMNVSTLELGDSALYLCASSWTGSATNEKLFFGSGTQLSVL.

The chain carries TRBV6-1 and TRBJ2-3; weak D call: TRBD1 (6 bases). Per germline, CDR1 MNHNS and CDR2 SASEGT. The CDR3 loop spans 15 amino acids. Trimming left V 1 base short and J 4 bases short, with 12 bases between. As DNA, the CDR3 is TGTGCCAGCAGTGAAGTAGCAGGGGTATCAGATACGCAGTATTTT. As protein: CASSEVAGVSDTQYF.

This clone occurred a few times. CDR3: CSVESREPYEQYF. The CDR3, as DNA: TGCAGCGTTGAAAGCCGGGAGCCCTACGAGCAGTACTTC. This chain uses TRBV29-1 with TRBJ2-7; possible D gene TRBD2, 6 bases. There are 13 residues in the CDR3. V dropped 2 bases and J dropped 2 bases, with 10 bases sitting between them. Germline CDR1 is SQVTM and CDR2 is ANQGSEA.

The V and J genes are TRBV5-1 and TRBJ1-3, with TRBD1 matching over 7 bases. Germline CDR1 is SGHRS and CDR2 is YFSETQ. The CDR3 spans 15 residues. Trimming at V came to 5 bases and at J to 3 bases, leaving 8 bases not matched to a gene. CDR3 DNA: TGCGCCAGCAGGCCCACAGGGGTCAGTGGAAACACCATATATTTT. As protein: CASRPTGVSGNTIYF.

In its sample, this clone was seen once. V usage is TRBV5-1 and J usage is TRBJ1-1; a weak D match, TRBD1 (6 bases). The CDR3 has 15 residues. CDR1 SGHRS and CDR2 YFSETQ come from the germline V gene. With 3 bases removed from V and 5 bases from J, the gap between germline ends came to 17 bases. The CDR3 loop is CASSSGGARWTEAFF. CDR3 nucleotides: TGCGCCAGCAGCTCCGGGGGGGCTCGCTGGACTGAAGCTTTCTTT.

About this clone itself: Relative to the germline gene, one junction end is altered; a read error may explain this. V gene TRBV6-6 combines with J gene TRBJ1-3; TRBD1 aligns across 7 bases. CDR1 is MNHNY and CDR2 is SVGAGI in the germline V gene (reference sequence). There are 14 residues in the CDR3. The CDR3 bases are TGTGCCAGCAGTTACAGGGGGCCTGGAAACACCATACATTTT. Translation: CASSYRGPGNTIHF.

This chain links TRBV30 with TRBJ2-1; possibly TRBD1 for D (5 bases). The CDR3 has 15 residues. CDR1 GTSNPN and CDR2 SVGIG come from the germline V gene (reference sequence). Trimming stripped 1 base from V and 6 bases from J, with 16 bases between. CDR3 protein: CAWSGATGYGNEQFF. DNA for the CDR3: TGTGCCTGGAGTGGAGCTACAGGCTACGGCAATGAGCAGTTCTTC. The variable domain in full, with the rest retrieved from reference TRBV30 and TRBJ2-1, is SQTIHQWPATLVQPVGSPLSLECTVEGTSNPNLYWYRQAAGRGLQLLFYSVGIGQISSEVPQNLSASRPQDRQFILSSKKLLLSDSGFYLCAWSGATGYGNEQFFGPGTRLTVL.

The chain links TRBV14 to TRBJ1-3; the D gene is possibly TRBD1 (6 bases). CDR1 is SGHDN and CDR2 is FVKESK in the germline V gene. The CDR3 is 15 residues long. V was shortened by 3 bases and J by 0 bases, with 9 bases between the two germline ends. CDR3 sequence reads: CASSQGHFSGNTIYF. The CDR3 DNA reads TGTGCCAGCAGCCAGGGACATTTCTCTGGAAACACCATATATTTT.

The chain couples TRBV30 to TRBJ1-4; D is ambiguous. CDR3 length equals 13 residues. CDR1 and CDR2 from the germline V gene are GTSNPN and SVGIG (reference sequence). Trimming left V 5 bases short and J 0 bases short, with 7 bases between. In DNA form, the CDR3 reads TGTGCCTGGTCCCGTCCAACTAATGAAAAACTGTTTTTT. Translating it yields CAWSRPTNEKLFF.

The chain is built from TRBV7-8 and TRBJ1-5, with D possibly TRBD1 on 6 matching bases. Per the germline V gene, CDR1 is SGHVS and CDR2 is FQNEAQ. There are 16 residues in the CDR3. Trimming pared 4 bases from V and 3 bases from J, leaving 16 bases between. This chain's CDR3 is CASSWGPGQNNQPQHF. In DNA form, the CDR3 reads TGTGCCAGCAGCTGGGGGCCCGGACAGAACAATCAGCCCCAGCATTTT. Combining the CDR3 with reference TRBV7-8 and TRBJ1-5 gives the whole variable domain GAGVSQSPRYKVAKRGQDVALRCDPISGHVSLFWYQQALGQGPEFLTYFQNEAQLDKSGLPSDRFFAERPEGSVSTLKIQRTQQEDSAVYLCASSWGPGQNNQPQHFGDGTRLSIL.

This chain joins TRBV5-4 and TRBJ1-1; D might be TRBD1 (5 bases). V was trimmed by 1 base and J by 3 bases, leaving 10 bases between them. This CDR3 has 14 amino acids. CDR1 SGHNT and CDR2 YYREEE come from the germline V gene (reference sequence). The CDR3: CASSLMGLDTEAFF. CDR3 nucleotides: TGTGCCAGCAGCTTGATGGGGCTAGACACTGAAGCTTTCTTT.

The chain recombines TRBV29-1 with TRBJ1-4; 10 bases match TRBD1. CDR1 and CDR2 (germline): SQVTM, ANQGSEA. V trimming: 4 bases; J trimming: 6 bases; junction bases outside the gene matches: 2. This CDR3 contains 13 residues. The CDR3: CSVVGTGDEKLFF. The CDR3 DNA is TGCAGCGTTGTGGGGACAGGGGATGAAAAACTGTTTTTT.

The chain combines TRBV5-4 with TRBJ1-1; weak D call: TRBD1 (5 bases). The CDR3 totals 14 residues. Germline V lookup: CDR1 SGHNT, CDR2 YYREEE (reference sequence). The V end lost 3 bases, the J end lost 7 bases, and 16 bases lay between the germline ends. The CDR3 nucleotides are TGTGCCAGCAGCTATATGGGAACGGACATTGAAGCTTTCTTT. This translates into CASSYMGTDIEAFF.

About this clone itself: At the DNA level, this CDR3 is encoded by other sequences in the same sample as well. The rearrangement uses TRBV18 and TRBJ2-6; TRBD1 agrees at 7 bases. Germline lookup yields CDR1 KGHSH and CDR2 LQKENI. J was trimmed by 0 bases and V by 3 bases; bases with no gene match: 2. The CDR3 is made up of 16 amino acids. The CDR3: CASSPRDSSGANVLTF. The CDR3 region has the DNA TGTGCCAGCTCACCCAGGGACAGCTCTGGGGCCAACGTCCTGACTTTC.

This chain joins TRBV10-3 and TRBJ1-1, with 11 bases that match TRBD1. Trimming at V came to 10 bases and at J to 3 bases, leaving 19 bases not matched to a gene. CDR1 and CDR2 from the germline V gene are ENHRY and SYGVKD. The CDR3 contains 18 residues. The CDR3 DNA sequence: TGTGCCACTGGACAGGGGGCGATTCATCGCCCCCCCTACACTGAAGCTTTCTTT. Translation: CATGQGAIHRPPYTEAFF.

V gene TRBV5-1 combines with J gene TRBJ2-5, with 8 bases aligning to TRBD1. Near its end, the DNA agrees better with TRBJ2-7, so the J call may be wrong. The CDR3 covers 19 residues. The germline gives CDR1 SGHRS, CDR2 YFSETQ. CDR3 sequence (DNA): TGCGCCAGCAGCTTGGAAAGGGGATCCGGGACAGGAATCGGATACGAGCAGTACTTC. Protein sequence: CASSLERGSGTGIGYEQYF.

This clone turned up a few times. The chain joins TRBV5-1 to TRBJ1-1, with D perhaps matching TRBD1 (6 bases). CDR3 length: 12 amino acids. Trimming cost V 6 bases and J 8 bases, with 14 bases left between them. CDR1 SGHRS and CDR2 YFSETQ come from the germline V gene. CDR3 in DNA: TGCGCCAGCACCTTAGGTGGACAGGAAGCTTTCTTT. This codes for CASTLGGQEAFF.

The V call is TRBV29-1, the J call TRBJ1-2, with 7 bases aligning to TRBD1. The junction had 8 bases not matched to a gene; V was cut back by 5 bases and J by 2 bases. The CDR3 spans 14 residues. CDR1 and CDR2 from the germline V gene are SQVTM and ANQGSEA. The CDR3 here is CSVYGGQRNYGYTF. In DNA form, the CDR3 reads TGCAGCGTTTACGGGGGACAGCGGAACTATGGCTACACCTTC.

V gene TRBV19 combines with J gene TRBJ1-2; perhaps TRBD1 as D (5 bases). CDR1 and CDR2 (germline): LNHDA, SQIVND (reference sequence). The CDR3 extends over 13 amino acids. The V end was cut by 6 bases, the J end by 4 bases, with 12 bases between. The CDR3 region is CASRAGGAYGYTF. The CDR3 bases are TGTGCCAGTAGGGCGGGAGGGGCCTATGGCTACACCTTC.

The chain carries TRBV18 and TRBJ2-4; 7 bases align to TRBD1. Looked up from germline, CDR1 is KGHSH and CDR2 is LQKENI. J lost 8 bases, V lost 0 bases, and 10 bases had no gene match. The CDR3 runs 16 residues. The CDR3 DNA sequence: TGTGCCAGCTCACCACCGGACAGGTACGGGGTAGACATTCAGTACTTC. It yields the protein CASSPPDRYGVDIQYF.

The chain combines TRBV7-8 with TRBJ2-6, with no clear D. Between the trimmed V and J ends, which lost 2 bases and 0 bases, there was a span of 5 bases. This CDR3 has 15 residues. Germline CDR1 reads SGHVS; CDR2 reads FQNEAQ. In nucleotides, the CDR3 is TGTGCCAGCAGCTTAACAGACTCTGGGGCCAACGTCCTGACTTTC. Translated: CASSLTDSGANVLTF.

The rearrangement uses TRBV4-2 and TRBJ1-5; D unresolved. Germline V gives CDR1 LGHNA, CDR2 YNFKEQ. V lost 4 bases and J 2 bases, leaving 18 bases between the germline ends. The CDR3 consists of 17 residues. In DNA form, the CDR3 reads TGTGCCAGCAGCCCCACCTCGGCCCCCCGGGGCAATCAGCCCCAGCATTTT. The encoded protein is CASSPTSAPRGNQPQHF.

The chain carries TRBV15 and TRBJ1-5; D remains ambiguous. Trimming took off 0 bases at V and 0 bases at J, with 15 bases between the two ends. Looked up from germline, CDR1 is LNHNV and CDR2 is YYDKDF (reference sequence). The CDR3 spans 18 residues. The CDR3 region has the DNA TGTGCCACCAGCAGAGATTTGGCGGCCATCTATAGCAATCAGCCCCAGCATTTT. The encoded protein is CATSRDLAAIYSNQPQHF.

The chain recombines TRBV10-1 with TRBJ1-3; the D is unclear. V was pared by 0 bases and J by 8 bases, with 14 bases between. Germline CDR1 and CDR2: WNHNN and SYGVQD (reference sequence). This CDR3 has 15 amino acids. The CDR3 sequence is CASSESSRLGDTIYF. DNA for the CDR3: TGCGCCAGCAGTGAGTCCAGTCGTCTCGGGGACACCATATATTTT.

The chain uses TRBV5-4 and TRBJ1-6; the D gene is possibly TRBD1 (6 bases). This CDR3 is 14 amino acids long. The germline CDR1 and CDR2 sequences are SGHNT and YYREEE (reference sequence). V lost 5 bases, J lost 6 bases, and 12 bases lay in between. CDR3 DNA: TGTGCCAGCAGAGAACAGGGCCGTAATTCACCCCTCCACTTT. It encodes CASREQGRNSPLHF.